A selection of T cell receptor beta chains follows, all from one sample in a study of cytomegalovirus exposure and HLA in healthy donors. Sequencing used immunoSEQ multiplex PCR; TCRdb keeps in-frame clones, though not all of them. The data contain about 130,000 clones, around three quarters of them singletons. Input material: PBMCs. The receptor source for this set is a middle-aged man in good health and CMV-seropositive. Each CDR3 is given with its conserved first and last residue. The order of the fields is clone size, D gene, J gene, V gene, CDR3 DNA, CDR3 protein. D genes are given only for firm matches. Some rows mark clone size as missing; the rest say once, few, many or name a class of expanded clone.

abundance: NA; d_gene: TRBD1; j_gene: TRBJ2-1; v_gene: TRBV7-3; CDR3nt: TGTGCCAGCAGGTTACAAGGGGACAGGAATGAGCAGTTCTTC; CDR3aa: CASRLQGDRNEQFF
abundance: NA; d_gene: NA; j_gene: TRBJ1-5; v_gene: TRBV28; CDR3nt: TGTGCCAGCAGCGGGGGGGGCGGAGTGAGTGTACAGCCCCAGCATTTT; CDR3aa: CASSGGGGVSVQPQHF
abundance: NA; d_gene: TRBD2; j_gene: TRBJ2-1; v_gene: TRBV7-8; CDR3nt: TGTGCCAGCAGATATAGCGGGAGGGCGGATGAGCAGTTCTTC; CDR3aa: CASRYSGRADEQFF
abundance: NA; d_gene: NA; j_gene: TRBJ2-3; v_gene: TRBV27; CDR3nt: TGTGCCAGCACCCCTGGACAGACTCGGGATACGCAGTATTTT; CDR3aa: CASTPGQTRDTQYF
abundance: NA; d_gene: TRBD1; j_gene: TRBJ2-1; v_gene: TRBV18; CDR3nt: TGTGCCACCGAGGGCGGACAGGTTAATGAGCAGTTCTTC; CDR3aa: CATEGGQVNEQFF
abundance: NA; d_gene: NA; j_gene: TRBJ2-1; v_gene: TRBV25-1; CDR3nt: TGTGCCAGCAGGGGGGACTCGGGAGAGAGCTACAATGAGCAGTTCTTC; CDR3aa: CASRGDSGESYNEQFF
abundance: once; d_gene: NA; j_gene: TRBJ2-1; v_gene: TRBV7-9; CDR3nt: TGTGCCAGCAGGGTGGAGAATGAGCAGTTCTTC; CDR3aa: CASRVENEQFF
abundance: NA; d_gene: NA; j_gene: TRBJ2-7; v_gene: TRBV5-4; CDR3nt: TGTGCCAGCAGCTTTACTGGGGGCTACGAGCAGTACTTC; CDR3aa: CASSFTGGYEQYF
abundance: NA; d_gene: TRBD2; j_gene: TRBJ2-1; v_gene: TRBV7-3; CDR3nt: TGTGCCAGCAGCTCTATTAGCGGGGAGGGCCGCAATGAGCAGTTCTTC; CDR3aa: CASSSISGEGRNEQFF
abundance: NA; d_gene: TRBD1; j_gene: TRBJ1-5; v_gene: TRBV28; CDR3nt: TGTGCCAGCAGTTTCCTGGCCAGGGGGGACCAGCCCCAGCATTTT; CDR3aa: CASSFLARGDQPQHF
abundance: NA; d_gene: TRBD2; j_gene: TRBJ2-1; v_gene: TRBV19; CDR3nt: TGTGCCAGTAGTTTAACGGGGAGGGGTGTGAATGAGCAGTTCTTC; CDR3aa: CASSLTGRGVNEQFF
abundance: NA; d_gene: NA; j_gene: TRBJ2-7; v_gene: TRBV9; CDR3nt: TGTGCCAGCAGCGTTGGGTCAGGAGGGAACTACGAGCAGTACTTC; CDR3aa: CASSVGSGGNYEQYF
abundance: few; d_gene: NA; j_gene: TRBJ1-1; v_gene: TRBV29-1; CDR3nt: TGCAGCGTCGGAGGGACGGTGAACACTGAAGCTTTCTTT; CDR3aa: CSVGGTVNTEAFF
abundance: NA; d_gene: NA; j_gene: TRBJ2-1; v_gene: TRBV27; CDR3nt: TGTGCCAGCAGTCCCGGGGGTTACAATGAGCAGTTCTTC; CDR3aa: CASSPGGYNEQFF
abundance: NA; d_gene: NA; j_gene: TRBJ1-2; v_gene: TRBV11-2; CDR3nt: TGTGCCAGCAGCTTAGAACGAGTTTATGGCTACACCTTC; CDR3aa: CASSLERVYGYTF
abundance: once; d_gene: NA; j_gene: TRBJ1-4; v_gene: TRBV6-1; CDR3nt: TGTGCCAGCAGTGAGTCGAGATCAACTAATGAAAAACTGTTTTTT; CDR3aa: CASSESRSTNEKLFF
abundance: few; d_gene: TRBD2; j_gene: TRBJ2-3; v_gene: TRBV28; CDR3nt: TGTGCCACCTTAATAGCGGGAGGGCAGGGCACAGATACGCAGTATTTT; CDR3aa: CATLIAGGQGTDTQYF
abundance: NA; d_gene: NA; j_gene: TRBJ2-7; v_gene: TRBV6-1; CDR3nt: TGTGCCAGCAACGACCCACCGCGACAGTTGCAGTACTTC; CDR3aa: CASNDPPRQLQYF
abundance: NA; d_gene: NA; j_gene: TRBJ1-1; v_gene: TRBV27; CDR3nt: TGTGCCAGCACCGGGACTGGAGCTTACACTGAAGCTTTCTTT; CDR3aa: CASTGTGAYTEAFF
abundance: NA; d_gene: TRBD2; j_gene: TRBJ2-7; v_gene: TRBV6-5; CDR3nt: TGTGCCAGCAGTTGGAAGACTAGCGGGAGCTACGAGCAGTACTTC; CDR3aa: CASSWKTSGSYEQYF
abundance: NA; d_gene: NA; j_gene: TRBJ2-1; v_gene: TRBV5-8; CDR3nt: TGTGCCAGCAGCGGTAGAATGCACTCCTACAATGAGCAGTTCTTC; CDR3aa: CASSGRMHSYNEQFF
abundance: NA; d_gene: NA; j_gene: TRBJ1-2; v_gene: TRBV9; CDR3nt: TGTGCCAGCAGCGCGGGGGGGGCTAACTATGGCTACACCTTC; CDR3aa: CASSAGGANYGYTF